A selection of T cell receptor beta chains follows, all from one sample in a study of T cell responses to AZD1222 COVID-19 vaccine. Some clones are missing from TCRdb's copy, which holds only in-frame ones; the method was immunoSEQ multiplex PCR. The data hold about 63,000 clones, with roughly 85% observed a single time. Sample: peripheral blood, taken on day 0 of AZD1222 vaccination. Source of these receptors: an adult in good health. Both conserved end residues are part of each CDR3. Fields, in order: D gene, clone size, J gene, V gene, CDR3 protein, CDR3 DNA. A D gene is named only where the DNA matches it firmly. For some rows the clone size is stated as once, few or many, or as a class when expanded; others skip it.

d_call: NA; clone_size: NA; j_call: TRBJ2-2; v_call: TRBV5-1; cdr3_aa: CASSLLKNTGELFF; cdr3_nt: TGCGCCAGCAGCTTACTAAAGAACACCGGGGAGCTGTTTTTT
d_call: NA; clone_size: NA; j_call: TRBJ2-2; v_call: TRBV9; cdr3_aa: CASSFGGAGELFF; cdr3_nt: TGTGCCAGCAGCTTCGGAGGCGCCGGGGAGCTGTTTTTT
d_call: NA; clone_size: NA; j_call: TRBJ1-5; v_call: TRBV6-5; cdr3_aa: CASSLPGANQPQHF; cdr3_nt: TGTGCCAGCAGCCTCCCGGGAGCAAATCAGCCCCAGCATTTT
d_call: NA; clone_size: NA; j_call: TRBJ1-3; v_call: TRBV7-9; cdr3_aa: CASSPARVGNTIYF; cdr3_nt: TGTGCCAGCAGCCCTGCCAGGGTCGGAAACACCATATATTTT
d_call: NA; clone_size: NA; j_call: TRBJ2-2; v_call: TRBV28; cdr3_aa: CASSSTRRGVNTGELFF; cdr3_nt: TGTGCCAGCAGCTCAACCAGGAGGGGGGTCAACACCGGGGAGCTGTTTTTT
d_call: NA; clone_size: NA; j_call: TRBJ1-6; v_call: TRBV2; cdr3_aa: CASSGIGVWNSPLHF; cdr3_nt: TGTGCCAGCAGTGGAATTGGGGTTTGGAATTCACCCCTCCACTTT
d_call: NA; clone_size: NA; j_call: TRBJ1-6; v_call: TRBV9; cdr3_aa: CASSVVSLGRWETENSPLHF; cdr3_nt: TGTGCCAGCAGCGTAGTCTCCTTGGGCCGGTGGGAGACCGAAAATTCACCCCTCCACTTT
d_call: NA; clone_size: NA; j_call: TRBJ1-2; v_call: TRBV5-6; cdr3_aa: CASSSQGRDYGYTF; cdr3_nt: TGTGCCAGCAGCTCGCAGGGGAGGGACTATGGCTACACCTTC
d_call: NA; clone_size: NA; j_call: TRBJ2-1; v_call: TRBV13; cdr3_aa: CASSSLWGQGVPNEQFF; cdr3_nt: TGTGCCAGCAGCTCCCTCTGGGGGCAGGGAGTTCCCAATGAGCAGTTCTTC
d_call: TRBD2; clone_size: NA; j_call: TRBJ2-2; v_call: TRBV5-6; cdr3_aa: CASSRGLEAGELFF; cdr3_nt: TGTGCCAGCAGCCGTGGACTAGAGGCCGGGGAGCTGTTTTTT
d_call: TRBD1; clone_size: few; j_call: TRBJ2-7; v_call: TRBV6-5; cdr3_aa: CASSVSGTGTYEQYF; cdr3_nt: TGTGCCAGCAGCGTATCCGGGACAGGTACCTACGAGCAGTACTTC
d_call: NA; clone_size: NA; j_call: TRBJ2-7; v_call: TRBV27; cdr3_aa: CASSMTQGRYEQYF; cdr3_nt: TGTGCCAGCAGTATGACCCAAGGAAGGTACGAGCAGTACTTC
d_call: NA; clone_size: NA; j_call: TRBJ2-2; v_call: TRBV19; cdr3_aa: CASSIAGPNTGELFF; cdr3_nt: TGTGCCAGTAGTATAGCCGGGCCCAACACCGGGGAGCTGTTTTTT
d_call: TRBD1; clone_size: NA; j_call: TRBJ2-1; v_call: TRBV27; cdr3_aa: CASSSETGEENNEQFF; cdr3_nt: TGTGCCAGCAGTTCGGAGACAGGGGAAGAGAACAATGAGCAGTTCTTC
d_call: TRBD1; clone_size: NA; j_call: TRBJ1-1; v_call: TRBV7-2; cdr3_aa: CASSFLDRVGTEAFF; cdr3_nt: TGTGCCAGCAGCTTTCTGGACAGGGTTGGCACTGAAGCTTTCTTT
d_call: TRBD1; clone_size: NA; j_call: TRBJ1-2; v_call: TRBV19; cdr3_aa: CASSPGTGTGVGKGPGGYTF; cdr3_nt: TGTGCCAGTAGTCCTGGAACCGGGACAGGGGTTGGGAAAGGGCCTGGGGGCTACACCTTC
d_call: NA; clone_size: NA; j_call: TRBJ1-2; v_call: TRBV19; cdr3_aa: CASSTDQRNYGYTF; cdr3_nt: TGTGCCAGTAGTACCGACCAGAGAAACTATGGCTACACCTTC
d_call: TRBD1; clone_size: NA; j_call: TRBJ2-7; v_call: TRBV14; cdr3_aa: CASSLAPGTGAEQYF; cdr3_nt: TGTGCCAGCAGCCTCGCCCCCGGGACAGGGGCCGAGCAGTACTTC
d_call: NA; clone_size: NA; j_call: TRBJ1-5; v_call: TRBV24-1; cdr3_aa: CATSWGPNQPQHF; cdr3_nt: TGTGCCACCAGTTGGGGGCCCAATCAGCCCCAGCATTTT
d_call: NA; clone_size: NA; j_call: TRBJ2-7; v_call: TRBV28; cdr3_aa: CASRTLQGTYEQYF; cdr3_nt: TGTGCCAGCAGGACTCTACAGGGAACCTACGAGCAGTACTTC
d_call: TRBD1; clone_size: NA; j_call: TRBJ2-7; v_call: TRBV5-4; cdr3_aa: CASSLESQGVHEQYF; cdr3_nt: TGTGCCAGCAGCTTGGAGTCACAGGGGGTCCACGAGCAGTACTTC
d_call: NA; clone_size: NA; j_call: TRBJ2-5; v_call: TRBV7-9; cdr3_aa: CASSTRQTGTQYF; cdr3_nt: TGTGCCAGCAGCACGCGACAGACGGGGACCCAGTACTTC
d_call: NA; clone_size: few; j_call: TRBJ1-6; v_call: TRBV5-1; cdr3_aa: CASSFSRQDNSPLHF; cdr3_nt: TGCGCCAGCAGCTTTTCCCGACAGGATAATTCACCCCTCCACTTT
d_call: TRBD1; clone_size: NA; j_call: TRBJ1-2; v_call: TRBV5-1; cdr3_aa: CASSYDRGGYTF; cdr3_nt: TGCGCCAGCAGCTATGACAGGGGTGGCTACACCTTC
d_call: NA; clone_size: few; j_call: TRBJ1-3; v_call: TRBV15; cdr3_aa: CATSPQFSGNTIYF; cdr3_nt: TGTGCCACCAGCCCACAGTTCTCTGGAAACACCATATATTTT
d_call: TRBD1; clone_size: NA; j_call: TRBJ1-6; v_call: TRBV30; cdr3_aa: CAWSVDREASPLHF; cdr3_nt: TGTGCCTGGAGTGTAGACAGGGAGGCTTCACCCCTCCACTTT
d_call: NA; clone_size: NA; j_call: TRBJ1-4; v_call: TRBV27; cdr3_aa: CASSSNRDRANEKLFF; cdr3_nt: TGTGCCAGCAGTTCTAACCGGGACCGAGCTAATGAAAAACTGTTTTTT
d_call: TRBD1; clone_size: few; j_call: TRBJ1-1; v_call: TRBV30; cdr3_aa: CAWDRGLNTEAFF; cdr3_nt: TGTGCCTGGGACAGGGGGCTGAACACTGAAGCTTTCTTT
d_call: NA; clone_size: NA; j_call: TRBJ2-7; v_call: TRBV6-5; cdr3_aa: CASTARGPHEQYF; cdr3_nt: TGTGCCAGCACAGCTAGGGGCCCCCACGAGCAGTACTTC